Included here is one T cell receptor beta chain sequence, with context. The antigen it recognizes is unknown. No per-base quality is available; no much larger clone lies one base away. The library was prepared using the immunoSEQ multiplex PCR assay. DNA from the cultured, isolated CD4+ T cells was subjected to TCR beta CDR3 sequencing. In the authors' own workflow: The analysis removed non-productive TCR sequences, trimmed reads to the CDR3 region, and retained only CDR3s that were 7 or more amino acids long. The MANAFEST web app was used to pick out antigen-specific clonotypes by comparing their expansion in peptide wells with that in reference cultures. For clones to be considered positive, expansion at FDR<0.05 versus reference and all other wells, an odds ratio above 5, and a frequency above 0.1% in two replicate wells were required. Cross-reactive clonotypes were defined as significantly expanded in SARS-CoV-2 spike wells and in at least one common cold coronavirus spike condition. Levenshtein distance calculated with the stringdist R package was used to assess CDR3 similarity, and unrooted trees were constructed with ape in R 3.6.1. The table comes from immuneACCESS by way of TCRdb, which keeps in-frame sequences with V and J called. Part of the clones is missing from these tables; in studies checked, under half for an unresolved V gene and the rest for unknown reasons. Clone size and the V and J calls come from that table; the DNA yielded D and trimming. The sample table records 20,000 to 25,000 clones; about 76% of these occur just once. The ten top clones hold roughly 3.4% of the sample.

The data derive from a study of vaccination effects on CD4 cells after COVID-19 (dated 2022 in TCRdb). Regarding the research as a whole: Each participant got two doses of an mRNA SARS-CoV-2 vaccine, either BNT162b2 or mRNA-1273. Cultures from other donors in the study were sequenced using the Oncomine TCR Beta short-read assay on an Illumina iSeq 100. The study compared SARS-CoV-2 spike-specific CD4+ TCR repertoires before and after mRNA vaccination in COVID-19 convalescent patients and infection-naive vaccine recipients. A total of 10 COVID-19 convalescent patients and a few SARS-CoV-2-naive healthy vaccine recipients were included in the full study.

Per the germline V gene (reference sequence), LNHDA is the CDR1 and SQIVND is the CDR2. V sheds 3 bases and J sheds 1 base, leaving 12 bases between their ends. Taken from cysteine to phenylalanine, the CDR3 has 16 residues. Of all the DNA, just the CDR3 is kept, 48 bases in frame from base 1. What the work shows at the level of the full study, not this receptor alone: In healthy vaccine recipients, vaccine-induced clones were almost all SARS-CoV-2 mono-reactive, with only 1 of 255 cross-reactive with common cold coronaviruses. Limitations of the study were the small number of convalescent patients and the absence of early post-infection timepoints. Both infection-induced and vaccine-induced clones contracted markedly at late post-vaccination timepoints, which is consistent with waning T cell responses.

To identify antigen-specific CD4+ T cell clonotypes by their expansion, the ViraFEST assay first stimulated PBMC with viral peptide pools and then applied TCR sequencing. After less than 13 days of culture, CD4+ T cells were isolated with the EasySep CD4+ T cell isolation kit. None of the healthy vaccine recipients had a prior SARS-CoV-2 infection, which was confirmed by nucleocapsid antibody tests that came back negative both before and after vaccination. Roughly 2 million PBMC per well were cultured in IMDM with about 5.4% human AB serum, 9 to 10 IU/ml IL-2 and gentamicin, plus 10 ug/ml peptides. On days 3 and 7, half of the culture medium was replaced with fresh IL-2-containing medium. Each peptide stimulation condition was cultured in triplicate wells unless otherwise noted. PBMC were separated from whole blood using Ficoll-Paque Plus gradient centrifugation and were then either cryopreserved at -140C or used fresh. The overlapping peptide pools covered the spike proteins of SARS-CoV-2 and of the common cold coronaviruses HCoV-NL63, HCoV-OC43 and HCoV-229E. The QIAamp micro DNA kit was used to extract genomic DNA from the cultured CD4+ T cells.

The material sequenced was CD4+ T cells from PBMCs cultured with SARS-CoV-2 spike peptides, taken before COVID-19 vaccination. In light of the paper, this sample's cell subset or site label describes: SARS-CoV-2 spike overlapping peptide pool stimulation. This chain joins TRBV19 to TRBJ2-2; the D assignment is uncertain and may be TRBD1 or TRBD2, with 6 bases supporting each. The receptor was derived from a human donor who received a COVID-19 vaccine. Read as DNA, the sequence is TGTGCCAGTAGTATTGGAGGGGGGATGAACACCGGGGAGCTGTTTTTT. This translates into CASSIGGGMNTGELFF.